A selection of T cell receptor beta chains follows, all from one sample in a study of blood T cell repertoires in COVID-19. Generated by immunoSEQ multiplex PCR, the TCRdb table keeps only in-frame clones and is missing some. The data show about 130,000 clones, 75% to 90% seen once. Sequences were obtained from peripheral blood. The source is a man aged 60 to 69 with active or convalescent COVID-19. Each CDR3 is given with its conserved first and last residue. The D gene is left open where the match is weak. Size tells how often a clone was seen (once, few, many) or the class of an expanded clone, and some rows leave it out.

v_gene: TRBV10-3; d_gene: TRBD1; j_gene: TRBJ1-5; abundance: -; CDR3aa: CAISPQGATVQPQHF; CDR3nt: TGTGCCATCAGTCCGCAGGGGGCTACGGTTCAGCCCCAGCATTTT
v_gene: TRBV6-1; d_gene: -; j_gene: TRBJ1-5; abundance: -; CDR3aa: CASSESKPGADNQPQHF; CDR3nt: TGTGCCAGCAGTGAAAGTAAGCCAGGGGCTGATAATCAGCCCCAGCATTTT
v_gene: TRBV19; d_gene: TRBD2; j_gene: TRBJ2-1; abundance: -; CDR3aa: CASSPRTSGGFSSYNEQFF; CDR3nt: TGTGCCAGTAGTCCCCGGACTAGCGGGGGATTTAGCTCCTACAATGAGCAGTTCTTC
v_gene: TRBV6-2/TRBV6-3; d_gene: -; j_gene: TRBJ2-1; abundance: -; CDR3aa: CASSYPKPYGVGNEQFF; CDR3nt: TGTGCCAGCAGTTACCCGAAGCCCTACGGGGTTGGTAATGAGCAGTTCTTC
v_gene: TRBV24-1; d_gene: -; j_gene: TRBJ1-4; abundance: -; CDR3aa: CATSSTNEKLFF; CDR3nt: TGTGCCACCAGTTCTACTAATGAAAAACTGTTTTTT
v_gene: TRBV5-1; d_gene: -; j_gene: TRBJ2-7; abundance: -; CDR3aa: CASSSDSYEQYF; CDR3nt: TGCGCCAGCAGCTCAGACTCCTACGAGCAGTACTTC
v_gene: TRBV28; d_gene: -; j_gene: TRBJ2-3; abundance: once; CDR3aa: CASSSAGTPPWGTQYF; CDR3nt: TGTGCCAGCTCCTCAGCCGGGACTCCACCATGGGGTACGCAGTATTTT
v_gene: TRBV7-8; d_gene: -; j_gene: TRBJ2-7; abundance: -; CDR3aa: CASIGGSSSYEQYF; CDR3nt: TGTGCCAGCATCGGAGGCAGTAGCTCCTACGAGCAGTACTTC
v_gene: TRBV10-3; d_gene: -; j_gene: TRBJ2-3; abundance: -; CDR3aa: CAISETGGSDTQYF; CDR3nt: TGTGCCATCAGTGAGACGGGGGGCTCAGATACGCAGTATTTT
v_gene: TRBV5-6; d_gene: -; j_gene: TRBJ1-1; abundance: -; CDR3aa: CASSLSHSNTEAFF; CDR3nt: TGTGCCAGCAGCTTGTCACATTCGAACACTGAAGCTTTCTTT
v_gene: TRBV3-1/TRBV3-2; d_gene: TRBD2; j_gene: TRBJ2-7; abundance: -; CDR3aa: CASSFSGGGYEQYF; CDR3nt: TGTGCCAGCAGTTTTAGCGGGGGAGGCTACGAGCAGTACTTC
v_gene: TRBV6-6; d_gene: TRBD2; j_gene: TRBJ2-1; abundance: -; CDR3aa: CASSLRSGRGNEQFF; CDR3nt: TGTGCCAGCAGTCTTCGTAGCGGGAGGGGCAATGAGCAGTTCTTC
v_gene: TRBV30; d_gene: -; j_gene: TRBJ1-2; abundance: -; CDR3aa: CALLGREGYTF; CDR3nt: TGTGCCTTGCTGGGGAGGGAAGGCTACACCTTC
v_gene: TRBV30; d_gene: -; j_gene: TRBJ1-1; abundance: -; CDR3aa: CAWRGFAEAFF; CDR3nt: TGTGCCTGGAGGGGCTTTGCTGAAGCTTTCTTT
v_gene: TRBV5-1; d_gene: TRBD1; j_gene: TRBJ2-7; abundance: -; CDR3aa: CASSPGQVSYEQYF; CDR3nt: TGCGCCAGCAGCCCCGGACAGGTTTCCTACGAGCAGTACTTC
v_gene: TRBV7-9; d_gene: -; j_gene: TRBJ1-6; abundance: -; CDR3aa: CASSFGRGNSPLHF; CDR3nt: TGTGCCAGCAGCTTTGGCAGGGGTAATTCACCCCTCCACTTT
v_gene: TRBV30; d_gene: -; j_gene: TRBJ1-2; abundance: -; CDR3aa: CAWIPRCYTF; CDR3nt: TGTGCCTGGATCCCTCGTTGCTACACCTTC
v_gene: TRBV7-2; d_gene: TRBD1; j_gene: TRBJ1-1; abundance: -; CDR3aa: CASSPRQGGNTEAFF; CDR3nt: TGTGCCAGCAGCCCAAGACAGGGGGGGAACACTGAAGCTTTCTTT
v_gene: TRBV5-1; d_gene: -; j_gene: TRBJ1-1; abundance: -; CDR3aa: CASSLTGGVTEAFF; CDR3nt: TGCGCCAGCAGCTTGACAGGCGGGGTCACTGAAGCTTTCTTT
v_gene: TRBV10-3; d_gene: TRBD2; j_gene: TRBJ2-1; abundance: -; CDR3aa: CAISGLAHYNEQFF; CDR3nt: TGTGCCATCAGCGGACTAGCCCATTACAATGAGCAGTTCTTC
v_gene: TRBV19; d_gene: TRBD1; j_gene: TRBJ1-6; abundance: -; CDR3aa: CASSTTGGESPLHF; CDR3nt: TGTGCCAGTAGCACAACAGGGGGGGAGTCACCCCTCCACTTT
v_gene: TRBV7-3; d_gene: -; j_gene: TRBJ1-1; abundance: -; CDR3aa: CASSLTGGSGAFF; CDR3nt: TGTGCCAGCAGCTTAACGGGGGGTTCAGGAGCTTTCTTT
v_gene: TRBV28; d_gene: TRBD2; j_gene: TRBJ2-1; abundance: -; CDR3aa: CASSLSGGLSFKDEQFF; CDR3nt: TGTGCCAGCAGTTTATCGGGGGGGCTTAGTTTTAAGGATGAGCAGTTCTTC